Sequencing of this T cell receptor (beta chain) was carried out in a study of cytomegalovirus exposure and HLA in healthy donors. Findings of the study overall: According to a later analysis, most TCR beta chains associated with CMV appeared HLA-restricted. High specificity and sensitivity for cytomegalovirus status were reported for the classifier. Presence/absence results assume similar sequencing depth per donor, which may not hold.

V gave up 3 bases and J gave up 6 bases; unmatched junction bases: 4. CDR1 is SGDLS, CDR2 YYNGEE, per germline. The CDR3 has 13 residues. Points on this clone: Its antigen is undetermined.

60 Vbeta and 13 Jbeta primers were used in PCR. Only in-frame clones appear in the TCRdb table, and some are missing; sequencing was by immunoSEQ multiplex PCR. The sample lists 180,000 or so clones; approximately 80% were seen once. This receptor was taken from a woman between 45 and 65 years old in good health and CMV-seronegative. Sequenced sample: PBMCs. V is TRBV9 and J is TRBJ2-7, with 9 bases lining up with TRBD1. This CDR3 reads CASSADRGSEQYF. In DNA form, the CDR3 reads TGTGCCAGCAGCGCGGACAGGGGATCCGAGCAGTACTTC.